This T cell receptor (beta chain) was observed in a study of T cells in tumors after PD-1 blockade. Background on the study: Patients had no prior checkpoint blockade, systemic immunosuppressants, or anti-cancer therapy within 4 weeks. Either cemiplimab 350 mg every 2 weeks or pembrolizumab 200 mg every 3 weeks was given. Mean per blood sample: roughly 100,000 templates (24,679-257,772), around 34,000 unique clonotypes.

There are 13 residues in the CDR3. The V and J ends lost 2 bases and 4 bases respectively, with 8 bases between them. The V gene's germline CDR1 is SEHNR and CDR2 FQNEAQ (reference sequence). Produced via immunoSEQ multiplex PCR; TCRdb's table is partial and in-frame only. The sample comprises about 59,000 clones, around four fifths of which are singletons, and roughly 13% rests with the top ten. The sequence was collected from a human donor with basal cell carcinoma. The sample here was PBMCs, taken before anti-PD-1 treatment. The chain carries TRBV7-9 and TRBJ1-2, with D uncertain. The CDR3 protein is CASSLKDVYGYTF. As DNA, the CDR3 is TGTGCCAGCAGCTTAAAAGACGTCTATGGCTACACCTTC.